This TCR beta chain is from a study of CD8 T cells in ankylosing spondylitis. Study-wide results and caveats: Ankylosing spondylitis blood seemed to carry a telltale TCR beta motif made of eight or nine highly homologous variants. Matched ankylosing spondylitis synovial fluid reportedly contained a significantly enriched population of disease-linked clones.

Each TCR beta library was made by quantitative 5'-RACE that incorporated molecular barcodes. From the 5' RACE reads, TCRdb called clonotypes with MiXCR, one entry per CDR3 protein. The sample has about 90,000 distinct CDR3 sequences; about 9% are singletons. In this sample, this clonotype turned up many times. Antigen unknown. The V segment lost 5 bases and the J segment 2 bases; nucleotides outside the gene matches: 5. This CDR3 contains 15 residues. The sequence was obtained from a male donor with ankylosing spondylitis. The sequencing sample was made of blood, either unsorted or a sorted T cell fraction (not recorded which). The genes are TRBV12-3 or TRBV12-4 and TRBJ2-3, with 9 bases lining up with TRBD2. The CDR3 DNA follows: TGTGCCAGCAGTCCAGGACTAGCGCACACAGATACGCAGTATTTT. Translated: CASSPGLAHTDTQYF.